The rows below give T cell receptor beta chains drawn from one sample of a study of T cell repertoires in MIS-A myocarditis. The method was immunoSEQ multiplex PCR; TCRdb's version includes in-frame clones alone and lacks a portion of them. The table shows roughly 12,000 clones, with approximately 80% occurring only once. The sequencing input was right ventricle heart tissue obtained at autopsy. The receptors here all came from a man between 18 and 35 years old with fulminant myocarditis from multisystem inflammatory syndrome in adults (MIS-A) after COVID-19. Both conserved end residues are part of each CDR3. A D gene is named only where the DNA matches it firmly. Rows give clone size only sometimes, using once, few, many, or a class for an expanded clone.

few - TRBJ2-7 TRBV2 CASSTRDRSSYEQYF TGTGCCAGCAGTACCCGGGACCGAAGCTCCTACGAGCAGTACTTC
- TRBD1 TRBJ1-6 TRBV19 CASSPDRVGSPLHF TGTGCCAGTAGTCCGGACAGGGTCGGCTCACCCCTCCACTTT
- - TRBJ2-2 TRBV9 CASSVEPDTGELFF TGTGCCAGCAGCGTAGAGCCGGACACCGGGGAGCTGTTTTTT
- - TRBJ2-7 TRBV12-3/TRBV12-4 CASSPRSYEQYF TGTGCCAGCAGCCCTAGGAGTTACGAGCAGTACTTC
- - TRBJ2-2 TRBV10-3 CAMSQGQTGELFF TGTGCCATGTCCCAAGGACAGACCGGGGAGCTGTTTTTT
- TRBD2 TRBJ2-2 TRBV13 CASIGGLAKPGELFF TGTGCCAGCATCGGGGGACTAGCCAAACCCGGGGAGCTGTTTTTT
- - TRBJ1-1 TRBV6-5 CASSSHMTGEAFF TGTGCCAGCAGTTCGCATATGACAGGTGAAGCTTTCTTT
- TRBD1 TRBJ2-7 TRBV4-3 CASSQGVRGIRQGAREQYF TGCGCCAGCAGCCAAGGGGTAAGGGGAATCAGACAGGGGGCTAGGGAGCAGTACTTC
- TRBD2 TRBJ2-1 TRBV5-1 CASSSGRLAANNEQFF TGCGCCAGCAGCTCTGGACGACTAGCGGCTAACAATGAGCAGTTCTTC
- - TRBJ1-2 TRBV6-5 CASSYWADLNYGYTF TGTGCCAGCAGTTACTGGGCGGATCTTAACTATGGCTACACCTTC
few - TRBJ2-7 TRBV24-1 CATSDPGREQYF TGTGCCACCAGTGATCCGGGACGTGAGCAGTACTTC
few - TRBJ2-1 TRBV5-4 CASSHQIDEQFF TGTGCCAGCAGCCATCAGATCGATGAGCAGTTCTTC
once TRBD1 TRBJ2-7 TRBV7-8 CASTPRGQGAYEQYF TGTGCCAGCACCCCCCGGGGACAGGGGGCTTACGAGCAGTACTTC
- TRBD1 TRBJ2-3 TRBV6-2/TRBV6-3 CASSTGTGTDTQYF TGTGCCAGCAGCACCGGGACAGGGACAGATACGCAGTATTTT
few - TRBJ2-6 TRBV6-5 CASSLSGANVLTF TGTGCCAGCTCGCTTTCTGGGGCCAACGTCCTGACTTTC
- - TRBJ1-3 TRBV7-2 CASSPRTVSGNTIYF TGTGCCAGCAGCCCCCGGACAGTCTCTGGAAACACCATATATTTT
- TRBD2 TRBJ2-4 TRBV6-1 CASSEMFSGGVAKNIQYF TGTGCCAGCAGTGAAATGTTTAGTGGGGGGGTAGCCAAAAACATTCAGTACTTC
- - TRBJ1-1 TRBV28 CASSFIEGGTEAFF TGTGCCAGCAGTTTCATAGAGGGGGGCACTGAAGCTTTCTTT
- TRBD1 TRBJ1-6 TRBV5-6 CASSLGQGATPLHF TGTGCCAGCAGCTTGGGACAGGGGGCTACACCCCTCCACTTT
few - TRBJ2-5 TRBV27 CASSFQPFQETQYF TGTGCCAGCAGTTTCCAACCATTTCAAGAGACCCAGTACTTC
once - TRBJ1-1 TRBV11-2 CASSSTLGAFF TGTGCCAGCAGCTCCACACTGGGAGCTTTCTTT
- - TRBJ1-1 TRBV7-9 CASRTIGGMNTEAFF TGTGCCAGCAGAACTATAGGAGGGATGAACACTGAAGCTTTCTTT
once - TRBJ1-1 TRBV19 CASSIDPGRWNTEAFF TGTGCCAGTAGTATAGATCCCGGCCGATGGAACACTGAAGCTTTCTTT
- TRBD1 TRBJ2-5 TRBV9 CASSVGGQGLLETQYF TGTGCCAGCAGCGTTGGAGGACAGGGGTTATTAGAGACCCAGTACTTC
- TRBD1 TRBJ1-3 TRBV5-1 CASSSTGGSGNTIYF TGCGCCAGCAGCTCGACAGGGGGCTCCGGAAACACCATATATTTT
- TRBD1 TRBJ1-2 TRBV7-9 CASSRGTGVPYGYTF TGTGCCAGCAGCAGAGGGACAGGGGTACCCTATGGCTACACCTTC
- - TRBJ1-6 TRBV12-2 CASRLDPRGTPYNSPLHF TGTGCAAGTCGCTTAGATCCCAGGGGGACCCCCTATAATTCACCCCTCCACTTT
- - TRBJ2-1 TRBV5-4 CASRQDSNEQFF TGTGCCAGCAGGCAGGACAGCAATGAGCAGTTCTTC
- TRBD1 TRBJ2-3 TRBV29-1 CSFWGDREIDSNTQYF TGCAGCTTTTGGGGGGACAGGGAGATAGATTCGAATACGCAGTATTTT
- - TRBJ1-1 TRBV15 CATSISGLADTEAFF TGTGCCACCAGCATATCAGGGTTGGCGGACACTGAAGCTTTCTTT
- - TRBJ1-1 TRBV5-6 CASSLSGTNTEAFF TGTGCCAGCAGCTTGTCGGGGACAAACACTGAAGCTTTCTTT
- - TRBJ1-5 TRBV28 CASRRAQPQHF TGTGCCAGCAGACGGGCTCAGCCCCAGCATTTT
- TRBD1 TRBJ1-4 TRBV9 CASSSWDRGSEKLFF TGTGCCAGCAGCTCCTGGGACAGGGGAAGTGAAAAACTGTTTTTT
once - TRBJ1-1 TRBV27 CASSWGVNTEAFF TGTGCCAGCAGTTGGGGGGTGAACACTGAAGCTTTCTTT
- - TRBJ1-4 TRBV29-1 CSAFKNEKLFF TGCAGCGCCTTTAAGAATGAAAAACTGTTTTTT
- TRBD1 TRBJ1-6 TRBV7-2 CASSLEALDREISNSPLHF TGTGCCAGCAGCTTAGAAGCTTTGGACAGGGAAATTTCGAATTCACCCCTCCACTTT